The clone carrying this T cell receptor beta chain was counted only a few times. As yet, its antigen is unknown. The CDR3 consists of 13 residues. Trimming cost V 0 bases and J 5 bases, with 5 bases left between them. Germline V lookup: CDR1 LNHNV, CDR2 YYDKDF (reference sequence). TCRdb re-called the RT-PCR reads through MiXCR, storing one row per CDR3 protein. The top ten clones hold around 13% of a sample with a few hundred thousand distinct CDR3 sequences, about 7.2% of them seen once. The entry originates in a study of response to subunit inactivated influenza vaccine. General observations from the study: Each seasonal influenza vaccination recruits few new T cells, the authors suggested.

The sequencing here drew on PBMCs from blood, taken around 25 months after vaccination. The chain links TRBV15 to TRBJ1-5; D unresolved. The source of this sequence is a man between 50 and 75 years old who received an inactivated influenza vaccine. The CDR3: CATSREGHQPQHF. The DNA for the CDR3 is TGTGCCACCAGCAGAGAAGGGCATCAGCCCCAGCATTTT.